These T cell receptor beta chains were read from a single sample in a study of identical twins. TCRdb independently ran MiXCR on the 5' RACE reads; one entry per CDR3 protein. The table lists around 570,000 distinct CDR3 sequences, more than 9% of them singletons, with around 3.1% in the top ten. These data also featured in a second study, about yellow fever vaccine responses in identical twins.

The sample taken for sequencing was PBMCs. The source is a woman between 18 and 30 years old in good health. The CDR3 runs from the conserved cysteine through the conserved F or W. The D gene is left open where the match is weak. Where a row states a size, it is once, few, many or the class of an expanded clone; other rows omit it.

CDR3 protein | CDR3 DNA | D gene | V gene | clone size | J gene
CASSTSPPGEQYF | TGTGCCAGCAGCACGAGTCCCCCCGGGGAGCAGTACTTC | . | TRBV9 | many | TRBJ2-7
CASSASRTSTDTQYF | TGTGCCAGCAGCGCTAGCCGGACTAGCACAGATACGCAGTATTTT | . | TRBV5-4 | . | TRBJ2-3
CASSEWPSGRPGANVLTF | TGCGCCAGCAGTGAGTGGCCTAGCGGGAGACCTGGGGCCAACGTCCTGACTTTC | TRBD2 | TRBV10-2 | few | TRBJ2-6
CASSSPGRLRRGGQYF | TGTGCCAGCAGTTCCCCGGGACGCCTTCGTCGGGGTGGCCAGTACTTC | . | TRBV6-5 | few | TRBJ2-5
CATSLPGEYNEQFF | TGTGCCACCAGCCTTCCCGGGGAGTACAATGAGCAGTTCTTC | . | TRBV15 | many | TRBJ2-1
CASSPGPSSYEQYF | TGTGCCAGCAGCCCGGGGCCTAGCTCCTACGAGCAGTACTTC | . | TRBV7-9 | . | TRBJ2-7
CATKQTGEAGELFF | TGTGCCACCAAGCAGACAGGGGAGGCCGGGGAGCTGTTTTTT | TRBD1 | TRBV28 | many | TRBJ2-2
CAISAGAGNTDTQYF | TGTGCCATCAGTGCCGGTGCGGGAAACACAGATACGCAGTATTTT | . | TRBV10-3 | . | TRBJ2-3
CSVERASGSYNEQFF | TGCAGCGTTGAACGGGCTAGCGGGAGTTACAATGAGCAGTTCTTC | TRBD2 | TRBV29-1 | . | TRBJ2-1
CASSLETGGSPYNEQFF | TGTGCCAGCAGTCTGGAGACAGGGGGTAGTCCCTACAATGAGCAGTTCTTC | TRBD1 | TRBV28 | few | TRBJ2-1
CASSNGLGRGF | TGTGCCAGCAGTAACGGACTAGGCCGAGGTTTT | TRBD2 | TRBV6-2/TRBV6-3 | many | TRBJ2-3
CASSLSGGSEAFF | TGTGCCAGCAGCTTGTCCGGGGGGTCAGAAGCTTTCTTT | . | TRBV5-8 | . | TRBJ1-1
CASSLNPAGEGNEQFF | TGCGCCAGCAGCCTTAATCCAGCGGGAGAAGGAAATGAGCAGTTCTTC | TRBD2 | TRBV5-1 | many | TRBJ2-1